The rows below give T cell receptor beta chains drawn from one sample of a study of spatial heterogeneity in lung cancer. TCRdb fed the 5' RACE reads into MiXCR, producing one record per CDR3 protein. This sample has 15,000 to 20,000 distinct CDR3 sequences; 6% to 7.5% occur once, and the top ten carry around 20%. Sequenced here: lung tumor tissue, sampled at surgery. The receptors here all came from a female donor with early-stage non-small cell lung cancer. The CDR3 runs from the conserved cysteine through the conserved F or W. A D gene is named only where the DNA matches it firmly. Expanded clones are given a class, and other clones once, few, many or no size at all.

J: TRBJ1-5
D: NA
size: medium-sized
V: TRBV27
DNA: TGTGCCAGCAAGGGGATACAGGACAATCAGCCCCAGCATTTT
CDR3: CASKGIQDNQPQHF

J: TRBJ2-2
D: NA
size: many
V: TRBV4-2
DNA: TGTGCCAGCAGCCAAGATCTAGGGACTCCGACCAACACCGGGGAGCTGTTTTTT
CDR3: CASSQDLGTPTNTGELFF

J: TRBJ1-2
D: NA
size: many
V: TRBV2
DNA: TGTGCCAGCAGTGAAACTTGGCAGGCCAACTATGGCTACACCTTC
CDR3: CASSETWQANYGYTF

J: TRBJ1-1
D: NA
size: many
V: TRBV3-1
DNA: TGTGCCAGCAGCCCGTGGGGGGACACTGAAGCTTTCTTT
CDR3: CASSPWGDTEAFF

J: TRBJ2-2
D: TRBD1
size: NA
V: TRBV5-1
DNA: TGCACCAGCAGCTCCCGGACAGGGAACACCGGGGAGCTGTTTTTT
CDR3: CTSSSRTGNTGELFF

J: TRBJ1-2
D: NA
size: many
V: TRBV7-8
DNA: TGTGCCAGCAGCTTAGATGCGGGGGCGTCTGGCTACACCTTC
CDR3: CASSLDAGASGYTF

J: TRBJ1-5
D: NA
size: few
V: TRBV12-3/TRBV12-4
DNA: TGTGCCAGCGGGCGACAGCACAATCAGCCCCAGCATTTT
CDR3: CASGRQHNQPQHF

J: TRBJ2-3
D: NA
size: NA
V: TRBV12-3/TRBV12-4
DNA: TGTGCCAGCAGTTCATCGCGGACAGCCGGCGATACGCAGTATTTT
CDR3: CASSSSRTAGDTQYF

J: TRBJ1-5
D: NA
size: many
V: TRBV27
DNA: TGTGCCAGCAGCCAAGGGGTATTGGGGGCTGGGGGCAATCAGCCCCAGCATTTT
CDR3: CASSQGVLGAGGNQPQHF

J: TRBJ2-3
D: TRBD1
size: NA
V: TRBV28
DNA: TGTGCCAGCAGCCGGACAGGGGGCTTTGTAGATACGCAGTATTTT
CDR3: CASSRTGGFVDTQYF

J: TRBJ2-5
D: NA
size: few
V: TRBV10-3
DNA: TGTGCCATCAGCGCTGGGACTTCGTACGAGACCCAGTACTTC
CDR3: CAISAGTSYETQYF

J: TRBJ2-3
D: TRBD1
size: many
V: TRBV5-1
DNA: TGCGCCAGCAGCCCGGGGACAGGGGTAGGCGATACGCAGTATTTT
CDR3: CASSPGTGVGDTQYF

J: TRBJ1-4
D: TRBD1
size: many
V: TRBV14
DNA: TGTGCCAGCAGTCGTACAGGGGGGAGAAGAACTAATGAAAAACTGTTTTTT
CDR3: CASSRTGGRRTNEKLFF

J: TRBJ2-7
D: NA
size: many
V: TRBV5-1
DNA: TGCGCCAGCAGCCCCTCGACAGGCTTCTACGAGCAGTACTTC
CDR3: CASSPSTGFYEQYF

J: TRBJ2-5
D: TRBD2
size: many
V: TRBV7-8
DNA: TGTGCCAGCAGCTCACATAGCGGGGAGGGTGAGACCCAGTACTTC
CDR3: CASSSHSGEGETQYF

J: TRBJ2-5
D: NA
size: medium-sized
V: TRBV29-1
DNA: TGCAGCGAAAAGGTCCGGGAGACCCAGTACTTC
CDR3: CSEKVRETQYF

J: TRBJ2-3
D: TRBD1
size: NA
V: TRBV19
DNA: TGTGCCAGTAGTAGGACAGGGAACACAGATACGCAGTATTTT
CDR3: CASSRTGNTDTQYF

J: TRBJ2-2
D: NA
size: few
V: TRBV5-1
DNA: TGCGCCAGCAGCTTGGAAGGAGGGGTAAACACCGGGGAGCTGTTTTTT
CDR3: CASSLEGGVNTGELFF

J: TRBJ2-7
D: NA
size: few
V: TRBV29-1
DNA: TGCAGCGTTGAAGGCAGTGCCAGCGAGCAGTACTTC
CDR3: CSVEGSASEQYF

J: TRBJ2-5
D: TRBD1
size: NA
V: TRBV4-3
DNA: TGCGCCAGCAGCCAGATGACAGGGGAAGAGACCCAGTACTTC
CDR3: CASSQMTGEETQYF

J: TRBJ2-3
D: NA
size: many
V: TRBV6-5
DNA: TGTGCCAGCCATCCCAGGGGACCCGTTTGGACGCAGTATTTT
CDR3: CASHPRGPVWTQYF

J: TRBJ2-3
D: TRBD1
size: NA
V: TRBV24-1
DNA: TGTGCCACCTCACCGGGACAGGGGACAGATACGCAGTATTTT
CDR3: CATSPGQGTDTQYF

J: TRBJ1-5
D: TRBD1
size: many
V: TRBV4-2
DNA: TGTGCCAGCAGCCAAGAAGGACAGGCCCCTACTATCAATCAGCCCCAGCATTTT
CDR3: CASSQEGQAPTINQPQHF

J: TRBJ1-5
D: NA
size: many
V: TRBV19
DNA: TGTGCCAGTAGGAAGAGGGCCAGCAATCAGCCCCAGCATTTT
CDR3: CASRKRASNQPQHF

J: TRBJ1-1
D: NA
size: many
V: TRBV28
DNA: TGTGCCAGCAGTACTCTTGTCCTCCTGAACACTGAAGCTTTCTTT
CDR3: CASSTLVLLNTEAFF

J: TRBJ1-6
D: TRBD1
size: NA
V: TRBV4-1
DNA: TGCGCCAGCAGCCAAGAGGCAGGGGGCCGGAATAATTCACCCCTCCACTTT
CDR3: CASSQEAGGRNNSPLHF